These 25 T cell receptor beta chains share one sample of origin, sequenced in a study of technical replicates of blood from a few donors. Produced via immunoSEQ multiplex PCR; TCRdb's table is partial and in-frame only. The repertoire holds 55,000 to 80,000 clones, with 93% as singletons. Sequenced sample: T cells isolated from PBMCs. The receptors were sampled from a human donor in good health.

The gene calls are TRBV5-1 and TRBJ2-7; D may be TRBD1 (6 bases). This CDR3 is built from 16 residues. In germline, CDR1 is SGHRS, CDR2 YFSETQ. The V gene lost 1 base and the J gene lost 0 bases, with 14 bases spanning the gap. The CDR3 nucleotides are TGCGCCAGCAGCTTGAACAGGGTGACTATCTCCTACGAGCAGTACTTC. Amino acids: CASSLNRVTISYEQYF.

The chain uses TRBV4-1 and TRBJ1-2; tentatively, D is TRBD1 (5 bases). Trimming stripped 4 bases from V and 2 bases from J, with 14 bases between. This CDR3 spans 15 amino acids. Germline assignment: CDR1 MGHRA and CDR2 YSYEKL. The CDR3 sequence is CASSRIGGENYGYTF. DNA for the CDR3: TGCGCCAGCAGCCGTATCGGGGGGGAGAACTATGGCTACACCTTC.

J is TRBJ1-2 and V is TRBV7-8; TRBD1 agrees at 7 bases. The length of the CDR3 is 16 residues. V shed 0 bases, J shed 4 bases, and the junction held 8 bases outside the gene matches. Germline CDR1 SGHVS, CDR2 FQNEAQ. Here the CDR3 reads CASSLASDRTFYGYTF. CDR3 coding DNA: TGTGCCAGCAGCTTAGCCTCGGACAGGACTTTCTATGGCTACACCTTC.

The chain has TRBV18 and TRBJ1-1, with D perhaps matching TRBD1 (5 bases). This CDR3 has 16 residues. Trimming left V 2 bases short and J 0 bases short, with 13 bases between. Germline V CDR1 and CDR2: KGHSH, LQKENI. CDR3 amino acids: CASSPVPDTVNTEAFF. DNA for the CDR3: TGTGCCAGCTCACCAGTTCCGGACACCGTGAACACTGAAGCTTTCTTT.

The chain uses TRBV5-6 and TRBJ2-5; 8 nucleotides line up with TRBD1. The CDR3 is 15 residues long. The junction had 7 bases not matched to a gene; V was cut back by 1 base and J by 5 bases. Per the germline V gene, CDR1 is SGHDT and CDR2 is YYEEEE. The chain's CDR3 is CASSLPGTGWETQYF. For the CDR3, the DNA is TGTGCCAGCAGCTTGCCCGGGACAGGCTGGGAGACCCAGTACTTC.

The chain uses TRBV28 and TRBJ2-7; 7 bases agree with TRBD2. CDR3 length: 15 amino acids. The ends lost 4 bases at V and 2 bases at J; junction bases unmatched: 8. Germline CDR1 and CDR2: MDHEN and SYDVKM. CDR3 in DNA: TGTGCCAGCAGTTCGACGGGAGGCACTACCTACGAGCAGTACTTC. Protein product: CASSSTGGTTYEQYF.

The V and J genes are TRBV30 and TRBJ2-7; 11 bases are a match to TRBD1. Germline V gene data show CDR1 as GTSNPN and CDR2 as SVGIG (reference sequence). The junction had 0 bases not matched to a gene; V was cut back by 5 bases and J by 6 bases. The CDR3 spans 11 residues. In DNA form, the CDR3 reads TGTGCCTGGGGGACAGGGGGCGAGCAGTACTTC. Translation gives CAWGTGGEQYF.

The chain carries TRBV5-5 and TRBJ1-4, with 7 bases aligning to TRBD1. The CDR3 extends over 13 amino acids. J lost 3 bases, V lost 7 bases, and 3 bases had no gene match. The germline V gene encodes CDR1 SGHKS and CDR2 YYEKEE (reference sequence). The CDR3 DNA is TGTGCCAGCCAGGGGGTGGCTAATGAAAAACTGTTTTTT. As protein: CASQGVANEKLFF. The full variable domain, with the rest looked up from reference TRBV5-5 and TRBJ1-4, is DAGVTQSPTHLIKTRGQQVTLRCSPISGHKSVSWYQQVLGQGPQFIFQYYEKEERGRGNFPDRFSARQFPNYSSELNVNALLLGDSALYLCASQGVANEKLFFGSGTQLSVL.

The rearrangement links TRBV30 to TRBJ1-2, with a possible D match to TRBD1 (5 bases). The germline V and J ends were trimmed by 1 base and 4 bases, with 16 bases remaining between them. CDR3 length: 15 residues. CDR1 is GTSNPN, CDR2 SVGIG, per germline (reference sequence). The CDR3 nucleotides are TGTGCCTGGAGTGATCCCACGACAGAATCCTATGGCTACACCTTC. This gives the protein CAWSDPTTESYGYTF.

The chain joins TRBV6-1 to TRBJ1-1; 9 nucleotides line up with TRBD1. The CDR3 is 14 residues long. V lost 8 bases and J lost 6; bases outside the gene matches: 10. CDR1 MNHNS and CDR2 SASEGT come from the germline V gene. The CDR3: CASSRPDRGSEAFF. Written as DNA, the CDR3 is TGTGCCAGCTCACGCCCCGACAGGGGGTCTGAAGCTTTCTTT.

The sample holds a few counts of this clone. The chain employs TRBV19 and TRBJ1-3, with 8 bases identical to TRBD1. Germline V gives CDR1 LNHDA, CDR2 SQIVND (reference sequence). The CDR3 totals 13 residues. J was trimmed by 3 bases and V by 6 bases; bases with no gene match: 1. The DNA for the CDR3 is TGTGCCAGTAGGGGGACAGGTGGAAACACCATATATTTT. This codes for CASRGTGGNTIYF.

The CDR3 loop reads CASSTEGDPEAFF. The CDR3 DNA follows: TGTGCCAGCAGCACCGAGGGGGACCCTGAAGCTTTCTTT. The rearrangement uses TRBV5-4 and TRBJ1-1, with D possibly TRBD1 on 6 matching bases. The CDR3 loop spans 13 amino acids. The germline V and J ends were trimmed by 4 bases and 6 bases, with 13 bases remaining between them. The V gene's germline CDR1 is SGHNT and CDR2 YYREEE (reference sequence).

V and J are TRBV5-1 and TRBJ1-4, with 9 nucleotides matching TRBD1. The CDR3 loop spans 13 amino acids. The V segment lost 4 bases and the J segment 11 bases; nucleotides outside the gene matches: 6. Germline CDR1 SGHRS, CDR2 YFSETQ. In DNA, the CDR3 is TGCGCCAGCAGCCCCGGACAGGGGAATAAACTGTTTTTT. This translates into CASSPGQGNKLFF.

The gene calls are TRBV7-9 and TRBJ2-1, with 9 bases identical to TRBD1. The CDR3 contains 14 residues. V gave up 5 bases and J gave up 5 bases; unmatched junction bases: 4. Per germline, CDR1 SEHNR and CDR2 FQNEAQ (reference sequence). The CDR3 bases are TGTGCCAGCAGCCAGACAGGGGGGGACAATGAGCAGTTCTTC. It codes for CASSQTGGDNEQFF.

The genes are TRBV5-1 and TRBJ2-1; 9 positions agree with TRBD2. The J segment lost 6 bases and the V segment lost 4 bases, leaving 14 bases of the junction unmatched. Germline CDR1 is SGHRS and CDR2 is YFSETQ. The length of the CDR3 is 17 residues. CDR3 protein: CASSPGGAGGPVNEQFF. The DNA of the CDR3 is TGCGCCAGCAGCCCGGGTGGGGCGGGAGGGCCTGTCAATGAGCAGTTCTTC.

The chain has TRBV7-9 and TRBJ1-2, with TRBD1 as a possible D gene (6 bases). Per germline, CDR1 SEHNR and CDR2 FQNEAQ (reference sequence). V was pared by 3 bases and J by 10 bases, with 21 bases between. The CDR3 contains 15 residues. The CDR3: CASSFAGDGSFDYTF. The CDR3 DNA reads TGTGCCAGCAGCTTTGCAGGGGACGGATCCTTTGACTACACCTTC.

V and J are TRBV4-1 and TRBJ2-7; the D is unclear. The CDR3 length is 17 residues. CDR1 is MGHRA and CDR2 is YSYEKL in the germline V gene. V shed 1 base and J shed 1 base, with 17 bases lying between them. CDR3: CASSQVAAIELSYEQYF. Here the CDR3 DNA reads TGCGCCAGCAGCCAAGTTGCCGCAATAGAACTTTCCTACGAGCAGTACTTC.

V is TRBV5-1 and J is TRBJ2-5, with TRBD2 as a possible D gene (5 bases). The CDR3 consists of 14 residues. V was pared by 0 bases and J by 7 bases, with 13 bases between. Germline V gene sequence: CDR1 SGHRS, CDR2 YFSETQ. The CDR3 spells CASSLDGEVGTQYF. For the CDR3, the DNA is TGCGCCAGCAGCTTGGACGGGGAAGTGGGGACCCAGTACTTC.

This chain joins TRBV28 and TRBJ1-4; TRBD1 is a possible D gene (6 bases). There are 14 residues in the CDR3. Trimming cost V 5 bases and J 8 bases, with 15 bases left between them. Germline lookup yields CDR1 MDHEN and CDR2 SYDVKM. CDR3 sequence: CASSPGELREKLFF. The CDR3 DNA sequence: TGTGCCAGCAGTCCAGGGGAGTTAAGGGAAAAACTGTTTTTT.

The rearrangement joins TRBV7-2 to TRBJ2-7; D may be TRBD2 (5 bases). CDR1 and CDR2 from the germline V gene are SGHTA and FQGNSA. Trimming removed 5 bases at V and 5 bases at J, with 13 bases between. CDR3 length: 13 residues. The CDR3, as DNA: TGTGCCAGCAGCCCCCCGTGGGGAGACGAGCAGTACTTC. Encoded protein: CASSPPWGDEQYF. Supplemented by reference TRBV7-2 and TRBJ2-7, the full variable domain reads GAGVSQSPSNKVTEKGKDVELRCDPISGHTALYWYRQSLGQGLEFLIYFQGNSAPDKSGLPSDRFSAERTGGSVSTLTIQRTQQEDSAVYLCASSPPWGDEQYFGPGTRLTVT.

A single count supports this clone. The gene calls are TRBV29-1 and TRBJ2-5, with D maybe TRBD1 (6 bases). From germline, CDR1 is SQVTM and CDR2 ANQGSEA. V lost 3 bases, J lost 5 bases, and 16 bases lay in between. The CDR3 loop spans 14 amino acids. CDR3 sequence: CSVDKQGILETQYF. In DNA, the CDR3 is TGCAGCGTTGACAAACAGGGAATCCTGGAGACCCAGTACTTC.

The rearrangement uses TRBV29-1 and TRBJ2-3, with D hard to call. Germline V gene data show CDR1 as SQVTM and CDR2 as ANQGSEA. V shed 3 bases and J shed 0 bases, with 7 bases lying between them. CDR3 length: 13 residues. This chain's CDR3 is CSVDVTSTDTQYF. In nucleotides, the CDR3 is TGCAGCGTTGACGTGACAAGCACAGATACGCAGTATTTT.

V usage is TRBV5-1 and J usage is TRBJ2-7; 9 nucleotides agree with TRBD2. Unmatched junction bases numbered 14, after V lost 2 bases and J lost 2 bases. CDR1 is SGHRS, CDR2 YFSETQ, per germline. The CDR3 consists of 18 residues. The CDR3 coding sequence is TGCGCCAGCAGCTTTTTGGGGCCGCGCGGGGGGGATACCTACGAGCAGTACTTC. Protein sequence: CASSFLGPRGGDTYEQYF.

J is TRBJ1-2 and V is TRBV28, with a tentative D call TRBD1 (6 bases). CDR3 size: 16 residues. V was shortened by 2 bases and J by 3 bases, with 16 bases between the two germline ends. From germline, CDR1 is MDHEN and CDR2 SYDVKM. CDR3 sequence: CASSLARGIGDYGYTF. CDR3 sequence (DNA): TGTGCCAGCAGTTTAGCCAGGGGTATAGGGGACTATGGCTACACCTTC.

The chain has TRBV19 and TRBJ1-3, with 12 bases matching TRBD1. This CDR3 has 19 amino acids. V shed 2 bases and J 4 bases; nucleotides not matched to a gene: 12. Germline CDR1 reads LNHDA; CDR2 reads SQIVND (reference sequence). This CDR3 is CASSIRAIRDRGLGNTIYF. In nucleotides, the CDR3 is TGTGCCAGTAGTATACGGGCAATACGGGACAGGGGGCTCGGAAACACCATATATTTT.